This TCR beta chain was captured by sequencing in a study of Ad26.COV2.S vaccination and SARS-CoV-2 variants. The length of the CDR3 is 14 residues. Trimming removed 5 bases from V and 2 bases from J; junction bases left unmatched: 3. CDR1 MNHEY and CDR2 SVGEGT come from the germline V gene. Data came from immunoSEQ multiplex PCR; TCRdb stores just in-frame clones and leaves some out. The sample has 400,000 to 450,000 clones, about 92% seen once; the top ten hold 1.5% to 2%. Stated treatment: over 15 received Ad26.COV2.S at low or high dose, single or two shots; several received placebo; per-sample allocation not given. The investigators took samples on day 63 after the first vaccine or placebo injection.

The chain joins TRBV6-2 or TRBV6-3 to TRBJ2-4; 7 nucleotides align to TRBD1. This TCR came from a person between 18 and 60 years old who received the Ad26.COV2.S COVID-19 vaccine or a placebo. Material: peripheral blood, obtained in a trial of Ad26.COV2.S vaccine versus placebo. CDR3 sequence (DNA): TGTGCCAGCAGTCAACAGGGGCCCAAAAACATTCAGTACTTC. Its translation is CASSQQGPKNIQYF.